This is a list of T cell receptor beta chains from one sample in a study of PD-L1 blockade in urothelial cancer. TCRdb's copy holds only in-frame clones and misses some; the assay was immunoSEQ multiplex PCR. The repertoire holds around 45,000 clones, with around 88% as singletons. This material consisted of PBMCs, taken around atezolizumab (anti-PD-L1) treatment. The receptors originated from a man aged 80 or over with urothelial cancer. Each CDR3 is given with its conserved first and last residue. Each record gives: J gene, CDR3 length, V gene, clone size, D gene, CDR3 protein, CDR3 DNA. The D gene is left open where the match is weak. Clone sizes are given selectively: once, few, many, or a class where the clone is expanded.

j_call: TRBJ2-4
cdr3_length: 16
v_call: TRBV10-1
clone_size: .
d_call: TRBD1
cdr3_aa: CASRDRGRWPKNIQYF
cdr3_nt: TGCGCCAGCAGAGACAGGGGGCGTTGGCCCAAAAACATTCAGTACTTC

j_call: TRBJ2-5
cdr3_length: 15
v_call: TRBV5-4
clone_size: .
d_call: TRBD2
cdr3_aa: CASSSRLAGQETQYF
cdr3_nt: TGTGCCAGCAGCTCTCGACTAGCGGGACAAGAGACCCAGTACTTC

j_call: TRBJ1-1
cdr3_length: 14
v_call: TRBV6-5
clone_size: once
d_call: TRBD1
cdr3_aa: CASSYPGGGTEAFF
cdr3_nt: TGTGCCAGCAGTTACCCAGGGGGTGGCACTGAAGCTTTCTTT

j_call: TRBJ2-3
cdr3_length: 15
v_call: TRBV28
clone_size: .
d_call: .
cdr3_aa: CASSLRGRGRDTQYF
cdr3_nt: TGTGCCAGCAGTTTACGAGGGAGAGGGAGAGATACGCAGTATTTT

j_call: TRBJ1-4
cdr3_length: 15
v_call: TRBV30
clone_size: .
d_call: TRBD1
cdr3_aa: CAWTVGQATNEKLFF
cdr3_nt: TGTGCCTGGACTGTGGGACAGGCAACTAATGAAAAACTGTTTTTT

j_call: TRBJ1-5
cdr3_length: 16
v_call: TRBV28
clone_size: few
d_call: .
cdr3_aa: CASSFSSPGKVQPQHF
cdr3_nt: TGTGCCAGCAGTTTTAGCTCTCCAGGGAAGGTTCAGCCCCAGCATTTT

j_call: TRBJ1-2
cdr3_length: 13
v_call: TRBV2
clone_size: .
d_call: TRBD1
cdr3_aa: CASSPGQNYGYTF
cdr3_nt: TGTGCCAGCAGCCCGGGACAGAACTATGGCTACACCTTC

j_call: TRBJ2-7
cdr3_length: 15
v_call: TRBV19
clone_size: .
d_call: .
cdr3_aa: CASSIANRRTYEQYF
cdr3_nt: TGTGCCAGTAGTATAGCTAACAGGAGAACCTACGAGCAGTACTTC

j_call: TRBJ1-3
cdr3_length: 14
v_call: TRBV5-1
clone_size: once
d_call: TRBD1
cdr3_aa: CASSFTGGKDTIYF
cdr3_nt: TGCGCCAGCAGCTTTACAGGGGGCAAGGACACCATATATTTT

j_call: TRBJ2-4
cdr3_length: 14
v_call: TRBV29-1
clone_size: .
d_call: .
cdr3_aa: CSVGKGLSGNIQYF
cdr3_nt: TGCAGCGTGGGAAAGGGACTCTCGGGAAACATTCAGTACTTC

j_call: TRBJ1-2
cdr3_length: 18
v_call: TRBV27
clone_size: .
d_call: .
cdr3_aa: CASTKTPGLKGPNYGYTF
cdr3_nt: TGTGCCAGCACCAAAACACCGGGCCTCAAGGGGCCTAACTATGGCTACACCTTC

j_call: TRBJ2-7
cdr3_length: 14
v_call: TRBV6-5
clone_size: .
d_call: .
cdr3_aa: CASSYWDNPYEQYF
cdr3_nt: TGTGCCAGCAGTTACTGGGACAACCCCTACGAGCAGTACTTC

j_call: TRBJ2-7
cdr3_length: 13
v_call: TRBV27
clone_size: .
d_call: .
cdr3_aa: CASTESRVAEQYF
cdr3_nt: TGTGCCAGCACAGAATCCAGGGTAGCCGAGCAGTACTTC

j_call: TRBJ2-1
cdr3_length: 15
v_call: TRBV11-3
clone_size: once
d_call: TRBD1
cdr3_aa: CASSLGQGAHNEQFF
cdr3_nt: TGTGCCAGCAGCTTAGGACAGGGGGCCCACAATGAGCAGTTCTTC

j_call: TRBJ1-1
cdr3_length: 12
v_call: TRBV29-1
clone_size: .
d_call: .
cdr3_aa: CSVAGSNTEAFF
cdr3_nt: TGCAGCGTTGCAGGGTCTAACACTGAAGCTTTCTTT

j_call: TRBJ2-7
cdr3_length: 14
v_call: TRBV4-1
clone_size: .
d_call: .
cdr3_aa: CASRRQVGRNEQYF
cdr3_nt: TGCGCCAGCAGGCGACAGGTTGGGCGCAACGAGCAGTACTTC

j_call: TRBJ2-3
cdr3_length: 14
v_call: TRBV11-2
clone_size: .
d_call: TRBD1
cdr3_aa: CASRRTGATDTQYF
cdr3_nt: TGTGCCAGCCGACGGACAGGAGCCACAGATACGCAGTATTTT